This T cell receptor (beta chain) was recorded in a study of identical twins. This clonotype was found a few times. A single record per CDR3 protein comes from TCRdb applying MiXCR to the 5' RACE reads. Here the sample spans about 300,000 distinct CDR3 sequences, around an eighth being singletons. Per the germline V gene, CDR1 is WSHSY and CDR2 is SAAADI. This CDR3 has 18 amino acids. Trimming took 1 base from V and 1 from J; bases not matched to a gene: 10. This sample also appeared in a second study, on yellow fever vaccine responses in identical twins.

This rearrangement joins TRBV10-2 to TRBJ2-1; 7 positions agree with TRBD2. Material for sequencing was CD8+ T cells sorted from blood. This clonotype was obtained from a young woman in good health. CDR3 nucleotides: TGCGCCAGCAGTGAGTGGCTTCCTAGCGGTCAATCCTACAATGAGCAGTTCTTC. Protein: CASSEWLPSGQSYNEQFF.